Each of the 10 T cell receptor beta chains below was sequenced from the same sample in a study of beta chain features in type 1 diabetes. Their recognized antigens are unknown. Findings of the study overall: Among patients with Type 1 diabetes, TCRB CDR3s were moderately but significantly shorter in every one of the four CD4+ subsets.

Every bit of the isolated RNA underwent reverse transcription, so sequencing read expressed TCRB transcripts. Here immunoSEQ multiplex PCR was the method, and the copy in TCRdb shows in-frame clones only, minus some. The sample yields a few hundred thousand clones, around 25% seen once. Sequenced material: naive CD4+ T cells from blood. The receptors shown here come from a woman under 40 with type 1 diabetes.

This chain uses TRBV29-1 with TRBJ2-1; TRBD1 matches at 7 bases. V gave up 2 bases and J gave up 6 bases; unmatched junction bases: 1. Germline-derived CDR1 and CDR2 are SQVTM and ANQGSEA. The CDR3 length is 12 residues. Written as DNA, the CDR3 is TGCAGCGTTGAAAGGGGGCGCAATGAGCAGTTCTTC. This gives the protein CSVERGRNEQFF.

On this clone: Other nucleotide sequences in the sample specify the same CDR3. The chain joins TRBV7-9 to TRBJ1-5; D remains unclear. The CDR3 is 12 residues long. The germline gives CDR1 SEHNR, CDR2 FQNEAQ (reference sequence). Trimming took 1 base from V and 6 from J, leaving 4 bases between them. CDR3 bases: TGTGCCAGCAGCTTAGAGAGTCAGCCCCAGCATTTT. Translated, it gives CASSLESQPQHF.

The chain has TRBV9 and TRBJ1-2, with 9 bases that match TRBD1. After removal of 0 bases from V and 4 bases from J, the junction contained 4 bases not matched to a gene. Germline values: CDR1 SGDLS, CDR2 YYNGEE. The CDR3 totals 15 residues. The CDR3 region has the DNA TGTGCCAGCAGCGTAGGGGACAGGGCCATCTATGGCTACACCTTC. It yields the protein CASSVGDRAIYGYTF.

The rearrangement uses TRBV5-1 and TRBJ1-5; D gene uncertain. Germline assignment: CDR1 SGHRS and CDR2 YFSETQ. V shed 6 bases and J shed 3 bases, with 10 bases lying between them. The CDR3 has 13 amino acids. The CDR3 DNA is TGCGCCAGCAAGGAGGCGCCCAATCAGCCCCAGCATTTT. It translates to CASKEAPNQPQHF. The whole variable domain, remainder taken from reference TRBV5-1 and TRBJ1-5, is KAGVTQTPRYLIKTRGQQVTLSCSPISGHRSVSWYQQTPGQGLQFLFEYFSETQRNKGNFPGRFSGRQFSNSRSEMNVSTLELGDSALYLCASKEAPNQPQHFGDGTRLSIL.

This clone occurred a few times. V and J are TRBV27 and TRBJ2-5; a weak D match, TRBD2 (7 bases). Germline V gives CDR1 MNHEY, CDR2 SMNVEV (reference sequence). The V end lost 4 bases, the J end lost 2 bases, and 17 bases lay between the germline ends. This CDR3 is 16 amino acids long. Written as DNA, the CDR3 is TGTGCCAGCAGTTGGGGACCGGGGAGGGGGCAAGAGACCCAGTACTTC. Encoded protein: CASSWGPGRGQETQYF.

The chain couples TRBV18 to TRBJ2-1, with a weak D call TRBD1 (6 bases). The CDR3 spans 15 residues. The ends were cut back, 3 bases at V and 9 bases at J, with 18 bases in the middle. CDR1 is KGHSH and CDR2 is LQKENI in the germline V gene. The chain's CDR3 is CASSPNDRNFGEQFF. The CDR3 nucleotides are TGTGCCAGCTCACCGAACGACAGGAATTTTGGTGAGCAGTTCTTC.

This clone showed up just a few times. V usage is TRBV10-3 and J usage is TRBJ2-5, with 10 bases that match TRBD1. After removal of 4 bases from V and 1 base from J, the junction contained 3 bases not matched to a gene. The CDR3 sequence is 15 residues long. Looked up from germline, CDR1 is ENHRY and CDR2 is SYGVKD. The CDR3 bases are TGTGCCATCAGTGGGGGGACAGGGGCCCAAGAGACCCAGTACTTC. Residues: CAISGGTGAQETQYF.

The chain carries TRBV7-2 and TRBJ2-7, with 7 bases matching TRBD2. Trimming removed 3 bases from V and 3 bases from J; junction bases left unmatched: 5. CDR1 SGHTA and CDR2 FQGNSA come from the germline V gene. The CDR3 is 14 residues long. CDR3 DNA sequence: TGTGCCAGCAGCTTCCCTAGCGGAAGCTACGAGCAGTACTTC. Translation gives CASSFPSGSYEQYF.

This clone has more than one count but fewer than ten. The chain combines TRBV5-6 with TRBJ2-5; D is possibly TRBD2 (6 bases). The CDR3 is made up of 15 amino acids. Per germline, CDR1 SGHDT and CDR2 YYEEEE. The V and J ends lost 1 base and 5 bases respectively, with 15 bases between them. Here the CDR3 DNA reads TGTGCCAGCAGCTTGTATCGGGGAGGTTTGGAGACCCAGTACTTC. Translating gives CASSLYRGGLETQYF.

The chain is built from TRBV28 and TRBJ1-2; 10 bases map to TRBD1. V lost 6 bases, J lost 4 bases, and 8 bases stayed unmatched. This CDR3 is built from 15 residues. CDR1 and CDR2 from the germline V gene are MDHEN and SYDVKM. The CDR3 DNA reads as TGTGCCAGCAGAGGACAGGGGGTGATGGGCTATGGCTACACCTTC. Residues: CASRGQGVMGYGYTF.